Reported below is one TCR beta chain. V lost 4 bases, J lost 3 bases, and 6 bases lay in between. The germline V gene has CDR1 SQVTM and CDR2 ANQGSEA. CDR3 length: 12 residues. This entry belongs to a study of shared T cell receptors in the human thymus. Assay used: immunoSEQ multiplex PCR; TCRdb lists only in-frame clones, some missing. The table lists roughly 560,000 clones, more than 75% of them singletons, with about 0.014% in the top ten. These records were also assigned to another study, of human thymus T cells.

Sequenced material: thymocytes. The chain recombines TRBV29-1 with TRBJ1-4; the D gene is possibly TRBD1 (5 bases). This clonotype was sampled from a boy in the first two years of life with a congenital heart defect. The CDR3 DNA is TGCAGCGTTGGGACATCTAATGAAAAACTGTTTTTT. Amino acids: CSVGTSNEKLFF.